The rows below give T cell receptor beta chains drawn from one sample of a study of blood T cell repertoires in COVID-19. Profiling relied on immunoSEQ multiplex PCR, and the TCRdb table lists in-frame clones only, not all of them. The sample contains tens of thousands of clones, 65% to 85% of which appear only once. Sample: peripheral blood. The receptor set was obtained from a man in his fifties with active COVID-19. Both conserved end residues are part of each CDR3. The D gene is left open where the match is weak. Only some rows state a clone size, as once, few, many or a class for expanded clones.

NA,TRBJ2-3,NA,TRBV19,TGTGCCACGGGGTTGCGGCGGGGTGACACAGATACGCAGTATTTT,CATGLRRGDTDTQYF
NA,TRBJ1-5,TRBD1,TRBV18,TGTGCCAGCTCACCTCCTGGGACAGGGGGCGTTCAGCCCCAGCATTTT,CASSPPGTGGVQPQHF
NA,TRBJ2-4,TRBD1,TRBV7-8,TGTGCCAGCAGCTCAACAGGGGGGAACATTCAGTACTTC,CASSSTGGNIQYF
NA,TRBJ2-2,TRBD2,TRBV4-1,TGCGCCAGCATGGGGACGGGAGGGACCACCGGGGAGCTGTTTTTT,CASMGTGGTTGELFF
few,TRBJ1-4,TRBD1,TRBV18,TGTGCCAGCGGCACCGGGACAGATAATGAAAAACTGTTTTTT,CASGTGTDNEKLFF
NA,TRBJ1-2,NA,TRBV28,TGTGCCAGCGCGTCCTCTAACTATGGCTACACCTTC,CASASSNYGYTF
NA,TRBJ2-1,NA,TRBV6-4,TGTGCCAGCAGTTTGGCCGATACAGGGAACAATGAGCAGTTCTTC,CASSLADTGNNEQFF
once,TRBJ2-7,NA,TRBV7-9,TGTGCCAGCAGCTTAGGGTGGGCGCAGGGTAAACGCGAGCAGTACTTC,CASSLGWAQGKREQYF
few,TRBJ1-2,NA,TRBV28,TGTGCCACCCGGGAAACGGATGGCTACACCTTC,CATRETDGYTF
once,TRBJ1-1,TRBD1,TRBV6-5,TGTGCCAGCAGTTACTTTTACTCCGGGACAGGGGCTGAAGCTTTCTTT,CASSYFYSGTGAEAFF
NA,TRBJ2-5,TRBD2,TRBV4-2,TGTGCCAGCAGCCAAGGGGAGGCGGGAGAAGAGACCCAGTACTTC,CASSQGEAGEETQYF
NA,TRBJ1-4,TRBD1,TRBV7-2,TGTGCCAGCAGCCCCCGGACAGGGGGGGATGAAAAACTGTTTTTT,CASSPRTGGDEKLFF
NA,TRBJ2-2,NA,TRBV10-3,TGTGCCATCAGTGAGAGCGGAGGGACGGGGAACACCGGGGAGCTGTTTTTT,CAISESGGTGNTGELFF
NA,TRBJ1-3,NA,TRBV6-5,TGTGCCAGCAGTCGCGAATGGGGAGGGGGAAACACCATATATTTT,CASSREWGGGNTIYF
many,TRBJ2-1,TRBD1,TRBV4-2,TGTGCCAGCAGCCAAGACCTCGTTGGTAGGGGGCTAAATGAGCAGTTCTTC,CASSQDLVGRGLNEQFF
NA,TRBJ2-2,NA,TRBV28,TGTGCCAGCAGCCTCCGGTCGGGGGGCCCGAACACCGGGGAGCTGTTTTTT,CASSLRSGGPNTGELFF
NA,TRBJ2-1,NA,TRBV7-3,TGTGCCAGCAGCTTAGCGGGTTCCTCCTACAATGAGCAGTTCTTC,CASSLAGSSYNEQFF
NA,TRBJ2-3,TRBD2,TRBV24-1,TGTGCCACCAGTTTAGCGGGAGGTCCAGATACGCAGTATTTT,CATSLAGGPDTQYF
NA,TRBJ2-1,TRBD1,TRBV5-1,TGCGCCAGCAGAAGACAGGGAGAAACTTACAATGAGCAGTTCTTC,CASRRQGETYNEQFF
NA,TRBJ2-7,NA,TRBV7-2,TGTGCCAGCAGCTTAGGTTCAGGATACGAGCAGTACTTC,CASSLGSGYEQYF
once,TRBJ1-5,TRBD1,TRBV19,TGTGCCAGCGCTCCCCCCGCAGGGGGCAGAGGGCAGCCCCAGCATTTT,CASAPPAGGRGQPQHF
NA,TRBJ2-7,NA,TRBV11-3,TGTGCCAGCAGCCTGTCAGGGGTGAACGAGCAGTACTTC,CASSLSGVNEQYF
once,TRBJ1-6,TRBD1,TRBV27,TGTGCCAGCAGATACAGGGGCGCGGTAGGTTCACCCCTCCACTTT,CASRYRGAVGSPLHF
NA,TRBJ2-3,TRBD2,TRBV7-3,TGTGCCAGCAGCTTAAGAACAAGCGGGGGCACAGATACGCAGTATTTT,CASSLRTSGGTDTQYF
NA,TRBJ2-1,TRBD1,TRBV5-1,TGCGCCAGCAGCGGGGACAGGGTCCCCTACAATGAGCAGTTCTTC,CASSGDRVPYNEQFF
NA,TRBJ2-1,TRBD1,TRBV10-1,TGCGCCAGCAGTGGAGACAGGGACCCGGAGCAGTTCTTC,CASSGDRDPEQFF
NA,TRBJ2-3,TRBD2,TRBV7-9,TGTGCCAGCAGCCTAGGAGGGCGGGGGGGCCGAGATACGCAGTATTTT,CASSLGGRGGRDTQYF
NA,TRBJ2-5,NA,TRBV6-2/TRBV6-3,TGTGCCAGCAGTTATTTGAGCGACCAAGAGACCCAGTACTTC,CASSYLSDQETQYF
NA,TRBJ1-4,TRBD1,TRBV7-9,TGTGCCAGCAGTAGACCCGGGACAGCAACTAATGAAAAACTGTTTTTT,CASSRPGTATNEKLFF